This TCR beta chain comes out of a study of T cell repertoires in ileal Crohn's disease. About the study: Patients had a median approximately 8-year disease duration, and approximately 35% were active smokers.

The assay was immunoSEQ multiplex PCR, and TCRdb's table has in-frame clones only and misses some. Found here are around 15,000 clones, about 92% of them singletons; the top ten hold 6% to 8.5%. V was pared by 8 bases and J by 0 bases, with 14 bases between. CDR1 MGHDK and CDR2 SYGVNS come from the germline V gene. The CDR3 spans 14 residues. Time point here: inflamed ileum from the surgical specimen. Sequencing was performed on ileal tissue. This chain links TRBV25-1 with TRBJ2-7; D is perhaps TRBD1 (5 bases). The sequence was obtained from an adult with Crohn's disease. The CDR3 spells CASGPRGHSYEQYF. The CDR3 coding sequence is TGTGCCAGCGGCCCTCGCGGACACTCCTACGAGCAGTACTTC.